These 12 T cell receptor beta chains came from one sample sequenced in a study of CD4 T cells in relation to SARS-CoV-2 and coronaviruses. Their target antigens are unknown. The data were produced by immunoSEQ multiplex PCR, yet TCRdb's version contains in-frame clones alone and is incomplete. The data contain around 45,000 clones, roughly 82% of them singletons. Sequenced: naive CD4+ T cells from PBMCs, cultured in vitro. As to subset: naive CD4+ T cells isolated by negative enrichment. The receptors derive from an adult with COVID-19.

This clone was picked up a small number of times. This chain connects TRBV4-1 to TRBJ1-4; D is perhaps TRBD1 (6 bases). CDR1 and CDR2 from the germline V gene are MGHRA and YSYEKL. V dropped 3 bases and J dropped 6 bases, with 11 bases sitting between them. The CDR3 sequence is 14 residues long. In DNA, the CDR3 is TGCGCCAGCAGCCAGCGCTCAGGGGATGAAAAACTGTTTTTT. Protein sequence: CASSQRSGDEKLFF.

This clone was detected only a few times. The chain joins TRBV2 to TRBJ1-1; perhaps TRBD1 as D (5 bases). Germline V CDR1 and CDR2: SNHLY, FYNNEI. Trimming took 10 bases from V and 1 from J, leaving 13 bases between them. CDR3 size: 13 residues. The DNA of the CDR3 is TGTGCCATTCAAAGGGGAGAGAACACTGAAGCTTTCTTT. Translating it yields CAIQRGENTEAFF. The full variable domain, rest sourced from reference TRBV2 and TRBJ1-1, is EPEVTQTPSHQVTQMGQEVILRCVPISNHLYFYWYRQILGQKVEFLVSFYNNEISEKSEIFDDQFSVERPDGSNFTLKIRSTKLEDSAMYFCAIQRGENTEAFFGQGTRLTVV.

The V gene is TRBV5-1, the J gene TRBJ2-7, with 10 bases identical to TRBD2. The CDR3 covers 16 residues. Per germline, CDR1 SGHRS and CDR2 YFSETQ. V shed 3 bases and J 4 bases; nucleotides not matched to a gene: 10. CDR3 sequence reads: CASSSSYSGGRYEQYF. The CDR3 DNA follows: TGCGCCAGCAGCTCGAGTTATAGCGGGGGGAGGTACGAGCAGTACTTC.

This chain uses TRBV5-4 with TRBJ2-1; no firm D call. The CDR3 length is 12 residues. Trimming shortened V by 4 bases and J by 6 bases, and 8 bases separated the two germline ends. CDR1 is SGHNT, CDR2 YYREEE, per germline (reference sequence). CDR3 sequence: CASSPSINEQFF. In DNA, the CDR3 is TGTGCCAGCAGCCCTTCCATCAATGAGCAGTTCTTC.

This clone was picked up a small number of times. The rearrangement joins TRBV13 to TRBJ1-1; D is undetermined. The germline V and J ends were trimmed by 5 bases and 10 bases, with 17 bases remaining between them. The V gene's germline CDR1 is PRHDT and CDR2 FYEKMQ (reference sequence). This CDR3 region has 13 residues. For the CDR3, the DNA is TGTGCCAGCAGCACGTGGGCGGGTGAAGGAGCTTTCTTT. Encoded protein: CASSTWAGEGAFF.

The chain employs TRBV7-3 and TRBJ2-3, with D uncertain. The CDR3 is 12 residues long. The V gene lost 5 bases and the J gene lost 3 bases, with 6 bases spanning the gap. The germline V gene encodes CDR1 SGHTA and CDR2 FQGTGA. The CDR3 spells CASSVGTDTQYF. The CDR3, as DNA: TGTGCCAGCAGCGTAGGGACAGATACGCAGTATTTT.

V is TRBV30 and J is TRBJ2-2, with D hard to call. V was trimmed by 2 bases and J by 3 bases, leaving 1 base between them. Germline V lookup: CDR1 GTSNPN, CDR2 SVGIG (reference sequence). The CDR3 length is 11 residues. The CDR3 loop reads CAWSYTGELFF. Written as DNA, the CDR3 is TGTGCCTGGAGTTACACCGGGGAGCTGTTTTTT.

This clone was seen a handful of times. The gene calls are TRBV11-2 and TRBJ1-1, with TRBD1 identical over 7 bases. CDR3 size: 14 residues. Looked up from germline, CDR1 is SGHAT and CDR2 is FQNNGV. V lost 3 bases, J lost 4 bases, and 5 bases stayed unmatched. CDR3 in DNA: TGTGCCAGCAGCTTGTCATCAGGGGGCACTGAAGCTTTCTTT. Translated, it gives CASSLSSGGTEAFF. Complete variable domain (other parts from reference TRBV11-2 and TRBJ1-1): EAGVAQSPRYKIIEKRQSVAFWCNPISGHATLYWYQQILGQGPKLLIQFQNNGVVDDSQLPKDRFSAERLKGVDSTLKIQPAKLEDSAVYLCASSLSSGGTEAFFGQGTRLTVV.

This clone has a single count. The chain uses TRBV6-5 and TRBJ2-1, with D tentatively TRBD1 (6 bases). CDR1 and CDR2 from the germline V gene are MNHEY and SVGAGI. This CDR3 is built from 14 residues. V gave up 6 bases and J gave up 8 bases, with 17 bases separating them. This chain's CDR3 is CASSPGDQDDEQFF. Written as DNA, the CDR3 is TGTGCCAGCAGCCCAGGGGACCAGGACGATGAGCAGTTCTTC.

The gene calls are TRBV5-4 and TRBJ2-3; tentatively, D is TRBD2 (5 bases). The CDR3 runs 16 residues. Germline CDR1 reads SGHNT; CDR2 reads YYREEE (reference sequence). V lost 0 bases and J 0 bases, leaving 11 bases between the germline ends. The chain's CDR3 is CASSLGLSISTDTQYF. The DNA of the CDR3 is TGTGCCAGCAGCTTGGGACTAAGTATTAGCACAGATACGCAGTATTTT.

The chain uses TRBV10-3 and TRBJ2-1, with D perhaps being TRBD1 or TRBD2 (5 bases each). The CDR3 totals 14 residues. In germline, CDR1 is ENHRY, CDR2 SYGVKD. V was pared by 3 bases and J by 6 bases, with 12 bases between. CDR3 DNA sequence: TGTGCCATCAGTGATAGGGGAGCGATCAATGAGCAGTTCTTC. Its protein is CAISDRGAINEQFF.

The CDR3 nucleotides are TGCGCCAGCAGCTTTGGGGCGGGAGGCCTGAGCACAGATACGCAGTATTTT. Encoded protein: CASSFGAGGLSTDTQYF. The chain has TRBV5-1 and TRBJ2-3; 8 bases are shared with TRBD2. The germline gives CDR1 SGHRS, CDR2 YFSETQ. The CDR3 consists of 17 residues. The J segment lost 0 bases and the V segment lost 2 bases, leaving 8 bases of the junction unmatched.